This T cell receptor (beta chain) was profiled in a study of T-cell reconstitution after alpha-beta-depleted transplantation in children. Germline-derived CDR1 and CDR2 are SGDLS and YYNGEE. The length of the CDR3 is 15 residues. V dropped 0 bases and J dropped 3 bases, with 13 bases sitting between them. Study conclusions and caveats: High day-60 TCRbeta diversity in some patients came from surviving recipient T cells and thymic progenitors. Reported findings indicate that, about two months after transplant, alpha-beta T cells came from several hundred expanded clones, which were derived from non-depleted graft cells. Newly generated T cells supplied most T-cell counts and diversity one year post-transplant.

Library preparation (for TCRbeta) was performed with unique molecular identifiers. Each CDR3 protein gets one entry after TCRdb re-called the PCR reads with MiXCR. The table lists some 440,000 distinct CDR3 sequences, about 16% of them singletons, with around 28% in the top ten. This clonotype occurred many times. The antigen remains undetermined. Sequenced material: PBMCs, mostly from graft donor cells, taken 360 days after TCRalphabeta/CD19-depleted stem cell transplant. The genes are TRBV9 and TRBJ2-7, with D uncertain. The sequence was collected from a boy in the first two years of life who had a stem cell transplant for Wiskott-Aldrich syndrome, so the T cells may come from the graft donor. The CDR3 is CASSVGATTIYEQYF. Written as DNA, the CDR3 is TGTGCCAGCAGCGTAGGGGCCACTACGATCTACGAGCAGTACTTC.